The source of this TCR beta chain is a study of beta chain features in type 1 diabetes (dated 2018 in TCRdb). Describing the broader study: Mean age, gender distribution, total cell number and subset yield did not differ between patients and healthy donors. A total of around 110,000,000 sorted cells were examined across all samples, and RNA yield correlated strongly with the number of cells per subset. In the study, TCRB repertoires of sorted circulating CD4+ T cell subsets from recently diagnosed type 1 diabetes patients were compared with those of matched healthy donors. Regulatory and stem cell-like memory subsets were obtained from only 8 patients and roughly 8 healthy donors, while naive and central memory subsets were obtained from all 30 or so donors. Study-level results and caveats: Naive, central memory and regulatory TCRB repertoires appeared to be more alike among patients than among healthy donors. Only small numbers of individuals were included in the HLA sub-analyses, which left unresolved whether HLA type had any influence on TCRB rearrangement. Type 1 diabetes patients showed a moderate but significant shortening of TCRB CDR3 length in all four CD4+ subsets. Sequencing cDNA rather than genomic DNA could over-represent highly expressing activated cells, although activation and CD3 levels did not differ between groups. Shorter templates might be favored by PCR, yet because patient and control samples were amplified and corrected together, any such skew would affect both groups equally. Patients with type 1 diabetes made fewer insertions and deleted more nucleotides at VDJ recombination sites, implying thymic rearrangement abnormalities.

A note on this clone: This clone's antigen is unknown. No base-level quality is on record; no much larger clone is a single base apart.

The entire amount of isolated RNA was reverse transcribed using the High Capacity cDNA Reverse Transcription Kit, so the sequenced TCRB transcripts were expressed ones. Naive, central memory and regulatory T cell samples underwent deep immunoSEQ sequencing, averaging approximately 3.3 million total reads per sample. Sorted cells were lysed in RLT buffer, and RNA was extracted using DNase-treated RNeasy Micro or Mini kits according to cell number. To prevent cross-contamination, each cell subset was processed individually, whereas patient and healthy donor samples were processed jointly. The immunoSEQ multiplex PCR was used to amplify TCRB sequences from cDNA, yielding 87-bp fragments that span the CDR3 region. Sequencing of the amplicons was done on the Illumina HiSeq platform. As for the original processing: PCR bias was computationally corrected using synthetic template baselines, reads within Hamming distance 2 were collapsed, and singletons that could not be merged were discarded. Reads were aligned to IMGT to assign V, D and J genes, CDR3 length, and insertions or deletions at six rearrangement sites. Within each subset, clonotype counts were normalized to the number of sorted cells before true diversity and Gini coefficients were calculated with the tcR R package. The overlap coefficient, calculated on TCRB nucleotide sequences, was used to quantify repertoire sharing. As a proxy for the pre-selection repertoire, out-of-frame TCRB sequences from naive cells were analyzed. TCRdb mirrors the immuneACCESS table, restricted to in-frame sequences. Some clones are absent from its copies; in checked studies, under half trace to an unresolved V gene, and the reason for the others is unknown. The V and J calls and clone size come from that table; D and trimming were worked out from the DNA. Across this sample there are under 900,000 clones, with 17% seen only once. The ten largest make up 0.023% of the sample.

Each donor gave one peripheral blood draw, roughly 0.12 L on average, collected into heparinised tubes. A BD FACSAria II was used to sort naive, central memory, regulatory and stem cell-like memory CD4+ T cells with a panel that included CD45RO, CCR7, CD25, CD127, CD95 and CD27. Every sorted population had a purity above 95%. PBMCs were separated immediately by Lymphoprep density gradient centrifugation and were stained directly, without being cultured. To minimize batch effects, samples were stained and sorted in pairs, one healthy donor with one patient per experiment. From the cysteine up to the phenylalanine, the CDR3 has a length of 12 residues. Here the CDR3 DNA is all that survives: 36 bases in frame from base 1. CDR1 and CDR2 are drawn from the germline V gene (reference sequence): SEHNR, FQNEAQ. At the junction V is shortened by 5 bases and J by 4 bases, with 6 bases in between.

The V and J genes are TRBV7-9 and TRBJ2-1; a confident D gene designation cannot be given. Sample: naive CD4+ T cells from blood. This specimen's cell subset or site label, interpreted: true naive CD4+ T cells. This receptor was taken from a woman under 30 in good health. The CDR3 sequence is CASSIDYNEQFF. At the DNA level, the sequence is TGTGCCAGCAGCATAGATTACAATGAGCAGTTCTTC.